One and the same sample provided the 29 T cell receptor beta chains below, sequenced in a study of blood T cell repertoires in COVID-19. The protocol was immunoSEQ multiplex PCR, while the TCRdb copy is restricted to in-frame clones and leaves out a portion. The data hold about 150,000 clones, with about 85% observed a single time. Sequencing input: peripheral blood. The receptor set was obtained from a human donor with COVID-19, enrolled during active disease. The donor label of this sample is uncertain.

V and J are TRBV19 and TRBJ1-2, with D possibly being TRBD1 (5 bases). The CDR3 is made up of 15 amino acids. Germline CDR1 is LNHDA and CDR2 is SQIVND (reference sequence). Trimming removed 4 bases at V and 8 bases at J, with 20 bases between. CDR3: CASSTLDSLSDGYTF. CDR3 DNA sequence: TGTGCCAGTAGTACCTTAGACAGCCTTAGTGACGGCTACACCTTC.

The rearrangement links TRBV5-1 to TRBJ2-1; a possible D gene is TRBD2 (6 bases). Germline values: CDR1 SGHRS, CDR2 YFSETQ. V dropped 3 bases and J dropped 7 bases, with 14 bases sitting between them. CDR3 length equals 14 residues. The CDR3 DNA is TGCGCCAGCAGCTGGGGCGATGGGGGGAATGAGCAGTTCTTC. This codes for CASSWGDGGNEQFF.

The chain couples TRBV11-2 to TRBJ2-7, with 9 positions matching TRBD1. Losses at the gene ends were 1 base for V and 5 bases for J; bases not matched to a gene: 6. Germline CDR1 is SGHAT and CDR2 is FQNNGV. The CDR3 covers 15 residues. The CDR3 protein is CASSLVGTGIDEQYF. The CDR3 DNA reads TGTGCCAGCAGCTTAGTAGGGACAGGGATCGACGAGCAGTACTTC.

V gene TRBV19 combines with J gene TRBJ2-3; 8 bases are shared with TRBD2. There are 14 residues in the CDR3. The V gene's germline CDR1 is LNHDA and CDR2 SQIVND (reference sequence). V lost 6 bases to trimming and J lost 6 bases; unmatched junction nucleotides: 8. The CDR3: CASSSGLGGDTQYF. The CDR3 bases are TGTGCCAGTAGCTCGGGACTAGGTGGGGATACGCAGTATTTT.

The rearrangement uses TRBV27 and TRBJ1-6; the D is unclear. V was trimmed by 4 bases and J by 13 bases, leaving 20 bases between them. CDR3 length equals 15 residues. Germline CDR1 is MNHEY and CDR2 is SMNVEV (reference sequence). This chain's CDR3 is CASSSTSSPFSPLHF. DNA for the CDR3: TGTGCCAGCAGTTCCACATCCTCCCCCTTCTCCCCCCTCCACTTT.

The chain joins TRBV10-3 to TRBJ1-4; the D gene is possibly TRBD1 (5 bases). The CDR3 loop spans 14 amino acids. Germline loops: CDR1 ENHRY, CDR2 SYGVKD. The V gene lost 3 bases and the J gene lost 4 bases, with 9 bases spanning the gap. CDR3: CAISDREGNEKLFF. CDR3 DNA sequence: TGTGCCATCAGTGACAGGGAGGGTAATGAAAAACTGTTTTTT.

As to this clone: A much larger clone lies a single base off, so this may be a read error. The same CDR3 can be traced to other DNA sequences in this sample. The chain joins TRBV10-3 to TRBJ2-5, with TRBD1 identical over 9 bases. Trimming cost V 6 bases and J 4 bases; bases outside gene matches: 6. This CDR3 contains 14 residues. Germline V CDR1 and CDR2: ENHRY, SYGVKD. CDR3 in DNA: TGTGCCATCAGCGAGGGGACAGGGAGAGAGACCCAGTACTTC. As protein: CAISEGTGRETQYF.

The genes are TRBV11-2 and TRBJ1-2, with 8 bases lining up with TRBD1. The CDR3 contains 14 residues. Germline V CDR1 and CDR2: SGHAT, FQNNGV. V was clipped by 2 bases and J by 8 bases; unmatched bases: 7. The CDR3 spells CASSLTGGLDGYTF. CDR3 in DNA: TGTGCCAGCAGCTTAACAGGGGGGCTTGACGGCTACACCTTC.

This rearrangement joins TRBV6-5 to TRBJ1-3; D gene ambiguous. This CDR3 region has 13 residues. CDR1 is MNHEY, CDR2 SVGAGI, per germline. V lost 8 bases, J lost 2 bases, and 10 bases lay in between. The CDR3 here is CASRLGTGNTIYF. The DNA of the CDR3 is TGTGCCAGCCGTCTAGGAACTGGAAACACCATATATTTT.

The J gene is TRBJ2-2, the V gene TRBV4-1, with TRBD1 identical over 7 bases. There are 15 residues in the CDR3. J lost 7 bases, V lost 4 bases, and 9 bases had no gene match. Per the germline V gene, CDR1 is MGHRA and CDR2 is YSYEKL. The CDR3 loop reads CASSRTDRDDGELFF. In DNA form, the CDR3 reads TGCGCCAGCAGCCGCACCGACAGGGACGACGGGGAGCTGTTTTTT.

The V gene is TRBV10-2, the J gene TRBJ2-1, with 9 positions matching TRBD2. This CDR3 has 16 residues. Germline V gene sequence: CDR1 WSHSY, CDR2 SAAADI. With 6 bases clipped from V and 7 bases from J, the junction kept 13 bases outside the gene matches. The CDR3 spells CASRSRAGGPGNEQFF. The CDR3 bases are TGCGCCAGCAGGTCTAGGGCGGGGGGGCCAGGTAATGAGCAGTTCTTC.

The chain recombines TRBV5-8 with TRBJ1-1; D uncertain. The length of the CDR3 is 15 residues. V lost 5 bases, J lost 0 bases, and 14 bases lay in between. Germline V gene data show CDR1 as SGHTS and CDR2 as YDEGEE. The CDR3 reads CASRPLERLNTEAFF. CDR3 sequence (DNA): TGTGCCAGCAGACCCCTAGAGCGGCTGAACACTGAAGCTTTCTTT. Full variable domain (remainder filled in from reference TRBV5-8 and TRBJ1-1): EAGVTQSPTHLIKTRGQQATLRCSPISGHTSVYWYQQALGLGLQFLLWYDEGEERNRGNFPPRFSGRQFPNYSSELNVNALELEDSALYLCASRPLERLNTEAFFGQGTRLTVV.

V gene TRBV3-1 (or the pseudogene TRBV3-2) combines with J gene TRBJ1-1; TRBD1 matches 9 bases. Trimming cost V 1 base and J 3 bases; bases outside gene matches: 6. CDR3 size: 16 residues. The germline V gene has CDR1 LGHDT and CDR2 YNNKEL (reference sequence). The CDR3 region is CASSQGGRQGDTEAFF. The CDR3 DNA reads TGTGCCAGCAGCCAAGGGGGACGACAGGGGGACACTGAAGCTTTCTTT.

This chain joins TRBV5-1 and TRBJ2-5; 10 bases are a match to TRBD2. With V trimmed by 4 bases and J by 5 bases, 2 bases remained unmatched. The CDR3 runs 13 residues. CDR1 SGHRS and CDR2 YFSETQ come from the germline V gene. The CDR3 spells CASSPSGGETQYF. CDR3 DNA sequence: TGCGCCAGCAGCCCTAGCGGGGGTGAGACCCAGTACTTC.

This clone was seen at least ten times. V is TRBV5-1 and J is TRBJ2-7; 10 bases fit TRBD1. CDR1 and CDR2 (germline): SGHRS, YFSETQ. Unmatched junction bases numbered 6, after V lost 4 bases and J lost 5 bases. CDR3 size: 14 residues. CDR3 in amino acids: CASSRHGTGDEQYF. CDR3 in DNA: TGCGCCAGCAGCCGTCACGGGACAGGGGACGAGCAGTACTTC. The full variable domain, completed using reference TRBV5-1 and TRBJ2-7, is KAGVTQTPRYLIKTRGQQVTLSCSPISGHRSVSWYQQTPGQGLQFLFEYFSETQRNKGNFPGRFSGRQFSNSRSEMNVSTLELGDSALYLCASSRHGTGDEQYFGPGTRLTVT.

This chain connects TRBV18 to TRBJ1-6, with 9 nucleotides matching TRBD1. Germline lookup yields CDR1 KGHSH and CDR2 LQKENI. CDR3 length: 14 residues. J lost 11 bases, V lost 6 bases, and 8 bases had no gene match. CDR3 sequence reads: CASSHTGGRPPLHF. CDR3 DNA sequence: TGTGCCAGCTCGCACACAGGGGGCAGGCCACCCCTCCACTTT.

This clone has a single count. In DNA, the CDR3 is TGTGCCAGCAGCAAGGGACACCTAACGGCCAAAAACATTCAGTACTTC. Translation gives CASSKGHLTAKNIQYF. The chain links TRBV21-1 to TRBJ2-4; the table assigns TRBD1, which was not confirmed against the DNA. TRBV21-1 is recorded as a pseudogene. This CDR3 has 16 amino acids.

The chain joins TRBV5-1 to TRBJ2-2, with TRBD1 as a possible D gene (6 bases). V shed 7 bases and J shed 4 bases, with 11 bases lying between them. This CDR3 comprises 13 residues. Per germline, CDR1 SGHRS and CDR2 YFSETQ. The CDR3 nucleotides are TGCGCCAGCTTGGACAGTGGCACCGGGGAGCTGTTTTTT. This sequence encodes CASLDSGTGELFF.

The CDR3 here is CASSRQGPTPGEKLFF. The CDR3, as DNA: TGCGCCAGCAGCCGACAGGGGCCGACGCCGGGTGAAAAACTGTTTTTT. The chain uses TRBV5-1 and TRBJ1-4; 8 nucleotides agree with TRBD1. V was pared by 4 bases and J by 7 bases, with 12 bases of the junction left unmatched. This CDR3 region has 16 residues. Germline V CDR1 and CDR2: SGHRS, YFSETQ.

The rearrangement uses TRBV5-1 and TRBJ1-1; 7 bases agree with TRBD1. V trimming: 1 base; J trimming: 2 bases; junction bases outside the gene matches: 11. The CDR3 covers 17 residues. Germline V gene sequence: CDR1 SGHRS, CDR2 YFSETQ. In nucleotides, the CDR3 is TGCGCCAGCAGCTTGAGGAGAACCGACAGGGTAAACACTGAAGCTTTCTTT. Residues: CASSLRRTDRVNTEAFF.

This clone has a single count. The chain combines TRBV30 with TRBJ2-3; D perhaps matches TRBD2 (6 bases). This CDR3 region has 14 residues. Germline CDR1 and CDR2: GTSNPN and SVGIG (reference sequence). V was trimmed by 2 bases and J by 5 bases, leaving 14 bases between them. In nucleotides, the CDR3 is TGTGCCTGGAGTTTCGCGGGACCTGAAGATACGCAGTATTTT. Translated, it gives CAWSFAGPEDTQYF.

The chain has TRBV10-1 and TRBJ1-6; D call uncertain. CDR3 length: 13 residues. The V gene lost 5 bases and the J gene lost 7 bases, with 9 bases spanning the gap. Germline V gene lookup returns CDR1 WNHNN and CDR2 SYGVQD (reference sequence). For the CDR3, the DNA is TGCGCCAGCAGTATCGACGGGAATTCACCCCTCCACTTT. It specifies CASSIDGNSPLHF.

The V and J genes are TRBV12-3 or TRBV12-4 and TRBJ2-5; D unclear. CDR3 size: 11 residues. V dropped 8 bases and J dropped 3 bases, with 7 bases sitting between them. Here the CDR3 reads CASGLKETQYF. The DNA for the CDR3 is TGTGCCAGCGGCCTGAAAGAGACCCAGTACTTC.

The chain carries TRBV9 and TRBJ2-7; D possibly corresponds to TRBD2 (6 bases). V lost 4 bases, J lost 6 bases, and 14 bases lay in between. CDR1 SGDLS and CDR2 YYNGEE come from the germline V gene. The CDR3 length is 13 residues. DNA for the CDR3: TGTGCCAGCAGCTCCCAGTTGGAGGGCGAGCAGTACTTC. Amino acid sequence: CASSSQLEGEQYF.

This chain connects TRBV6-5 to TRBJ2-3, with D possibly matching TRBD2 (5 bases). The germline gives CDR1 MNHEY, CDR2 SVGAGI. V lost 3 bases to trimming and J lost 4 bases, with 17 bases between them. The CDR3 spans 16 residues. CDR3 in amino acids: CASSYNGPVGADTQYF. The CDR3 DNA reads as TGTGCCAGCAGTTATAATGGCCCGGTGGGAGCAGATACGCAGTATTTT.

This chain links TRBV19 with TRBJ2-2, with 7 bases that match TRBD1. V lost 8 bases, J lost 0 bases, and 3 bases stayed unmatched. This CDR3 has 14 residues. Per germline, CDR1 LNHDA and CDR2 SQIVND (reference sequence). The CDR3 DNA follows: TGTGCCAGTGTGGACAGGACGAACACCGGGGAGCTGTTTTTT. Protein product: CASVDRTNTGELFF.

This chain uses TRBV21-1 with TRBJ2-5; TRBD1 is the table's D call and was not checked against the DNA. TRBV21-1 is described as a pseudogene. The CDR3 has 17 residues. This CDR3 reads CASSSCRDRVFPETQYF. The CDR3 DNA reads as TGTGCCAGCAGCTCGTGCCGGGACAGGGTTTTTCCAGAGACCCAGTACTTC.

V gene TRBV13 combines with J gene TRBJ2-3, with D possibly matching TRBD1 (6 bases). Germline V lookup: CDR1 PRHDT, CDR2 FYEKMQ (reference sequence). This CDR3 is built from 15 residues. Trimming pared 1 base from V and 4 bases from J, leaving 12 bases between. The CDR3 DNA sequence: TGTGCCAGCAGCTTAGCTGGACACAGGGCAGATACGCAGTATTTT. This sequence encodes CASSLAGHRADTQYF.

This rearrangement joins TRBV13 to TRBJ2-7; TRBD2 might be the D (7 bases). This CDR3 is 15 amino acids long. Deletions cut 3 bases from V and 1 base from J, with 13 bases between. Germline assignment: CDR1 PRHDT and CDR2 FYEKMQ (reference sequence). The CDR3: CASSLSGGPSYEQYF. CDR3 DNA sequence: TGTGCCAGCAGCTTGTCGGGGGGCCCGTCCTACGAGCAGTACTTC.